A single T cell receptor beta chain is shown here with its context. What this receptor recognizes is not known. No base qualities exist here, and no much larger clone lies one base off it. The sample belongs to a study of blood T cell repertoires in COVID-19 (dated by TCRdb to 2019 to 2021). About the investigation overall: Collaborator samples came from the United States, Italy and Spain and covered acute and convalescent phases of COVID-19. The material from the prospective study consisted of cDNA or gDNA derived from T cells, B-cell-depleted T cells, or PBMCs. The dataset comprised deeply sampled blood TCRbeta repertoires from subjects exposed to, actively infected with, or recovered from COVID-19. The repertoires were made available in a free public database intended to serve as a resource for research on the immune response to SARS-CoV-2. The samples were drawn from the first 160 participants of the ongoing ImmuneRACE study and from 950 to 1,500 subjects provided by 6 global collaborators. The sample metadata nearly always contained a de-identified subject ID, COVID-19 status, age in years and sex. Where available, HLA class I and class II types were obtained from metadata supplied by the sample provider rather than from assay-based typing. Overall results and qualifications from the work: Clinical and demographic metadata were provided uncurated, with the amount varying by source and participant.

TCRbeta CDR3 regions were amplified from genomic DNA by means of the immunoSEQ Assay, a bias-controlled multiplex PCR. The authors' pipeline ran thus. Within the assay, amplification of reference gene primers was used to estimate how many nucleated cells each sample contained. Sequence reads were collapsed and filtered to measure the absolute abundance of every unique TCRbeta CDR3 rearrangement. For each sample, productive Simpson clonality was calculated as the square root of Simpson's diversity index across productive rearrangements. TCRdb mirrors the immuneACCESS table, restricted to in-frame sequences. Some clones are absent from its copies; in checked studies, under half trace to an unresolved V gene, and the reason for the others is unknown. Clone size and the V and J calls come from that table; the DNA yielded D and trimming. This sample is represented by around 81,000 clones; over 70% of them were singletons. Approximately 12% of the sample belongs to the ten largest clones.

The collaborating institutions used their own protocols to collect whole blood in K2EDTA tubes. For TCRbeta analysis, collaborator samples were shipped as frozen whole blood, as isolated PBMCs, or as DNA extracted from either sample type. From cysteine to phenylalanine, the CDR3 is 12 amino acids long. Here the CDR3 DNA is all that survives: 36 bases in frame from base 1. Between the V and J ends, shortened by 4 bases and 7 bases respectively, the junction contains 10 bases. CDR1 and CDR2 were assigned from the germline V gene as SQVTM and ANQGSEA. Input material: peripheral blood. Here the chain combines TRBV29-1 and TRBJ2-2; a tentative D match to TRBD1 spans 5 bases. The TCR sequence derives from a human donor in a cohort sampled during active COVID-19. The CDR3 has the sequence CSVVTGYGELFF. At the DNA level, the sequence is TGCAGCGTTGTAACAGGTTACGGGGAGCTGTTTTTT.